The T cell receptor beta chain under discussion was sequenced for a study of T cell responses to AZD1222 COVID-19 vaccine. Study findings and constraints: Following two doses of AZD1222, Spike-specific TCR breadth and depth rose. Researchers report vaccine-associated CD4 TCRs spanning spike, with dominance at 160-218 and 743-854.

This clone was counted only a few times. Its cognate antigen is unknown. The V and J ends lost 2 bases and 3 bases respectively, with 5 bases between them. The CDR3 runs 12 residues. CDR1 is SGHNT and CDR2 is YENEEA in the germline V gene. Second-dose groups at about 4 or about 12 weeks were pooled. The method was immunoSEQ multiplex PCR; TCRdb's version includes in-frame clones alone and lacks a portion of them. This table has roughly 180,000 clones, approximately 93% appearing once. V gene TRBV11-3 combines with J gene TRBJ2-7; unclear D gene. This sequence was found in an adult who received the AZD1222 COVID-19 vaccine. This specimen was peripheral blood, taken 28 days after the second AZD1222 dose. The CDR3 DNA sequence: TGTGCCAGCAGCTTAAAGGGCTACGAGCAGTACTTC. This sequence encodes CASSLKGYEQYF.